The clone carrying this T cell receptor beta chain was seen ten or more times. Antigen unknown. The data originate from a study of blood T cells in healthy people across ages. V dropped 1 base and J dropped 5; count of bases not matched to a gene: 13. CDR3 length: 18 residues. CDR1 and CDR2 (germline): SNHLY, FYNNEI. Primed by a sample-barcoded 5' primer and a J-beta primer mix, a second PCR proceeded for about 7 to 12 cycles. Through a template-switch adaptor with 12 random nucleotides, each cDNA molecule received a tag. MiXCR was run by TCRdb on the 5' RACE reads, yielding one entry per CDR3 protein. The table has some 670,000 distinct CDR3 sequences, over 40% seen once. Study-level findings and limits: The study regarded diversity estimates from one million T cells as underestimates. Measured against age, TCR beta diversity per million T cells decreased in a roughly linear manner.

This TCR came from a woman of 80 years or more in good health. The rearrangement joins TRBV2 to TRBJ2-3, with 9 bases aligning to TRBD1. The material sequenced was blood. CDR3 protein: CASSEDPGTGLHIDTQYF. CDR3 nucleotides: TGTGCCAGCAGTGAAGATCCCGGGACAGGGCTCCACATAGATACGCAGTATTTT.